This TCR beta chain originates from a study of regulatory T cells in long-lasting Graves disease. Construction of the TCR beta libraries employed iRepertoire HTBI primers in conjunction with Arm-PCR of CDR3 regions. TCRdb itself ran the multiplex PCR reads through MiXCR, one entry per CDR3 protein. Among around 500,000 distinct CDR3 sequences listed, 12% were seen once. This clonotype was observed at least ten times. The antigen remains undetermined. Noted time point: newly diagnosed GD, antithyroid drugs for less than 3 months. The authors made the TCR library using RNA they extracted from PBMCs. The study's findings and limits: Persistent cases favored TRBV28, TRBJ1-2 and TRBJ2-5. Researchers reported studying only peripheral blood, not thyroid tissue.

Germline CDR1 GTSNPN, CDR2 SVGIG (reference sequence). The CDR3 runs to 14 residues. The V end was cut by 0 bases, the J end by 5 bases, with 13 bases between. The data were also submitted as part of a second study, on T cells in Graves' hyperthyroidism and ophthalmopathy. This second study says: In the first-round RT-PCR of the TCR CDR3, the HTBI primer set was used.

V usage is TRBV30 and J usage is TRBJ1-1, with D perhaps matching TRBD1 (5 bases). The receptor comes from a woman aged 30 to 39 with Graves disease. The sample here was peripheral blood mononuclear cells (PBMCs), taken at new diagnosis, from a patient treated with antithyroid drugs. Here the CDR3 DNA reads TGTGCCTGGAGTGTACCCAGGGATGAGACTGAAGCTTTCTTT. Protein product: CAWSVPRDETEAFF.